Below, 8 T cell receptor beta chains from the same sample are listed, as sequenced in a study of T cell changes during pregnancy in multiple sclerosis. Only in-frame clones appear in the TCRdb table, and some are missing; sequencing was by immunoSEQ multiplex PCR. The table shows roughly 93,000 clones, with 85% to 95% occurring only once. The material was peripheral blood, obtained after pregnancy. The receptors here all came from a female donor with multiple sclerosis, enrolled in a pregnancy study.

As to this clone: One end of the junction varies from germline; a read error may be responsible. The J gene is TRBJ2-7, the V gene TRBV5-1, with a tentative D call TRBD2 (6 bases). Germline CDR1 and CDR2: SGHRS and YFSETQ. The CDR3 runs 14 residues. The CDR3 bases are TGCGCCAGCAGTTTGGCAGGGCTGGGGGGCGAGCAGTACTTC. Translating gives CASSLAGLGGEQYF.

The CDR3 protein is CASSSGQLMNTEAFF. CDR3 sequence (DNA): TGTGCCAGCAGCTCGGGACAGCTCATGAACACTGAAGCTTTCTTT. This chain links TRBV5-6 with TRBJ1-1, with 7 bases aligning to TRBD1. Germline V gene sequence: CDR1 SGHDT, CDR2 YYEEEE. The CDR3 runs 15 residues. Losses at the gene ends were 3 bases for V and 0 bases for J; bases not matched to a gene: 5.

V is TRBV6-5 and J is TRBJ2-1; no clear D. The CDR3 length is 14 residues. The V and J ends lost 0 bases and 4 bases respectively, with 7 bases between them. The germline V gene has CDR1 MNHEY and CDR2 SVGAGI. CDR3: CASSYSFSYNEQFF. CDR3 nucleotide sequence: TGTGCCAGCAGTTACTCCTTCAGTTACAATGAGCAGTTCTTC.

This clone was counted only a few times. This chain links TRBV19 with TRBJ1-4; tentatively, D is TRBD1 (6 bases). The V end lost 1 base, the J end lost 5 bases, and 11 bases lay between the germline ends. The CDR3 runs to 15 residues. The germline gives CDR1 LNHDA, CDR2 SQIVND (reference sequence). The CDR3, as DNA: TGTGCCAGTAGTATAGCTCAGGGGACGAATGAAAAACTGTTTTTT. Translated, it gives CASSIAQGTNEKLFF.

The V call is TRBV4-2, the J call TRBJ2-3; 11 bases line up with TRBD2. CDR3 length equals 17 residues. The V gene's germline CDR1 is LGHNA and CDR2 YNFKEQ. V was pared by 2 bases and J by 4 bases, with 8 bases of the junction left unmatched. DNA for the CDR3: TGTGCCAGCAGCCAACGGGGGGTAGCGGGAGGGCCAGATACGCAGTATTTT. This translates into CASSQRGVAGGPDTQYF.

The chain joins TRBV7-9 to TRBJ2-7, with TRBD1 identical over 9 bases. The CDR3 spans 16 residues. Germline CDR1 and CDR2: SEHNR and FQNEAQ (reference sequence). V was pared by 5 bases and J by 6 bases, with 14 bases of the junction left unmatched. The DNA of the CDR3 is TGTGCCAGCAGCCGACCCCGAGGACAGGGGATCGGCGAGCAGTACTTC. It codes for CASSRPRGQGIGEQYF.

The genes are TRBV9 and TRBJ2-2; 8 nucleotides agree with TRBD2. V shed 3 bases, J shed 5 bases, and the junction held 6 bases outside the gene matches. In germline, CDR1 is SGDLS, CDR2 YYNGEE. The CDR3 has 15 amino acids. DNA of the CDR3: TGTGCCAGCAGCGCACGGGGGGGCGGGACCGGGGAGCTGTTTTTT. This encodes CASSARGGGTGELFF.

The chain recombines TRBV19 with TRBJ2-2; a weak D match, TRBD2 (6 bases). The V gene's germline CDR1 is LNHDA and CDR2 SQIVND (reference sequence). Trimming cost V 5 bases and J 0 bases, with 19 bases left between them. The CDR3 totals 18 residues. This CDR3 reads CASSLGGLGIANTGELFF. Here the CDR3 DNA reads TGTGCCAGTAGTCTCGGAGGGTTAGGAATCGCGAACACCGGGGAGCTGTTTTTT.